These 22 T cell receptor beta chains share one sample of origin, sequenced in a study of cytomegalovirus exposure and HLA in healthy donors. Clones were sequenced by immunoSEQ multiplex PCR, and TCRdb holds only the in-frame ones, with some missing. The data contain some 200,000 clones, 90% to 95% of them seen just once; the ten biggest clones take up about 1%. The sample taken for sequencing was PBMCs. The origin of the receptors is a woman under 30 in good health and CMV-seronegative.

The rearrangement links TRBV4-1 to TRBJ1-5, with a weak D call TRBD1 (6 bases). The CDR3 is 14 amino acids. Germline lookup yields CDR1 MGHRA and CDR2 YSYEKL. Trimming pared 4 bases from V and 5 bases from J, leaving 12 bases between. CDR3 loop: CASSPDRTDQPQHF. The CDR3 DNA follows: TGCGCCAGCAGCCCCGACAGGACGGATCAGCCCCAGCATTTT.

The rearrangement joins TRBV6-5 to TRBJ1-2, with D unclear. The length of the CDR3 is 14 residues. Trimming left V 2 bases short and J 8 bases short, with 15 bases between. Germline V gene lookup returns CDR1 MNHEY and CDR2 SVGAGI. CDR3 in DNA: TGTGCCAGCAGTTACGGACGGGAGGCTATAGGCTACACCTTC. Residues: CASSYGREAIGYTF.

The chain recombines TRBV5-4 with TRBJ2-6, with D hard to call. Germline V gene sequence: CDR1 SGHNT, CDR2 YYREEE (reference sequence). V was trimmed by 4 bases and J by 0 bases, leaving 8 bases between them. The CDR3 runs 15 residues. The CDR3 loop reads CASSLAGSGANVLTF. Here the CDR3 DNA reads TGTGCCAGCAGCCTGGCCGGCTCTGGGGCCAACGTCCTGACTTTC.

The genes are TRBV10-1 and TRBJ2-7; 7 bases are shared with TRBD2. Per germline, CDR1 WNHNN and CDR2 SYGVQD (reference sequence). V shed 0 bases, J shed 5 bases, and the junction held 7 bases outside the gene matches. The CDR3 length is 15 residues. CDR3: CASSESSLAAHEQYF. The DNA of the CDR3 is TGCGCCAGCAGTGAGTCGTCTCTAGCGGCCCACGAGCAGTACTTC.

The rearrangement links TRBV5-4 to TRBJ2-3; 7 bases agree with TRBD1. Germline V CDR1 and CDR2: SGHNT, YYREEE (reference sequence). The CDR3 has 17 amino acids. The trim removed 5 bases at V and 1 base at J, leaving 13 bases unmatched. CDR3 sequence reads: CASRPEPGQQGTDTQYF. The CDR3 DNA sequence: TGTGCCAGCAGACCCGAGCCGGGACAGCAAGGCACAGATACGCAGTATTTT.

The chain joins TRBV2 to TRBJ2-1, with D unclear. In germline, CDR1 is SNHLY, CDR2 FYNNEI. The CDR3 consists of 17 residues. Trimming took off 8 bases at V and 8 bases at J, with 28 bases between the two ends. CDR3 sequence reads: CASGGGGRIGDRDEQFF. DNA for the CDR3: TGTGCCAGCGGCGGCGGTGGAAGGATAGGCGATCGGGATGAGCAGTTCTTC. Full variable domain (remainder filled in from reference TRBV2 and TRBJ2-1): EPEVTQTPSHQVTQMGQEVILRCVPISNHLYFYWYRQILGQKVEFLVSFYNNEISEKSEIFDDQFSVERPDGSNFTLKIRSTKLEDSAMYFCASGGGGRIGDRDEQFFGPGTRLTVL.

The chain has TRBV27 and TRBJ2-1, with TRBD2 matching over 11 bases. This CDR3 spans 18 amino acids. CDR1 is MNHEY and CDR2 is SMNVEV in the germline V gene (reference sequence). Trimming removed 6 bases from V and 0 bases from J; junction bases left unmatched: 10. The CDR3 region has the DNA TGTGCCAGCAGACCAACTAGCGGGAGAGGACGCTCCTACAATGAGCAGTTCTTC. This sequence encodes CASRPTSGRGRSYNEQFF.

The chain couples TRBV5-1 to TRBJ1-4; a possible D gene is TRBD1 (5 bases). The CDR3 is 13 amino acids. The germline CDR1 and CDR2 sequences are SGHRS and YFSETQ. The V gene lost 0 bases and the J gene lost 5 bases, with 5 bases spanning the gap. The chain's CDR3 is CASSLGQNEKLFF. The CDR3 region has the DNA TGCGCCAGCAGCTTGGGACAGAATGAAAAACTGTTTTTT.

The V gene is TRBV27, the J gene TRBJ2-1; 8 bases are shared with TRBD2. CDR1 is MNHEY and CDR2 is SMNVEV in the germline V gene (reference sequence). V lost 2 bases, J lost 2 bases, and 2 bases stayed unmatched. This CDR3 is 15 amino acids long. In DNA, the CDR3 is TGTGCCAGCAGTTTAGTAGCGGGGCCCTACAATGAGCAGTTCTTC. Amino acids: CASSLVAGPYNEQFF.

CDR3 DNA: TGCGCCAGCAGCCAAGCCCCGGGACTACAGTATAATGAGCAGTTCTTC. Amino acids: CASSQAPGLQYNEQFF. The V gene is TRBV4-1, the J gene TRBJ2-1; 7 bases line up with TRBD2. This CDR3 has 16 residues. Per germline, CDR1 MGHRA and CDR2 YSYEKL. J was trimmed by 7 bases and V by 1 base; bases with no gene match: 10.

This chain links TRBV19 with TRBJ2-7; TRBD2 aligns across 7 bases. The V gene's germline CDR1 is LNHDA and CDR2 SQIVND (reference sequence). V lost 6 bases to trimming and J lost 3 bases; unmatched junction nucleotides: 8. This CDR3 spans 14 amino acids. The CDR3 loop reads CASSVLATHYEQYF. The CDR3 bases are TGTGCCAGTAGCGTACTAGCGACTCACTACGAGCAGTACTTC.

The V gene is TRBV7-9, the J gene TRBJ2-3; tentative D call: TRBD1 (5 bases). Germline V gene sequence: CDR1 SEHNR, CDR2 FQNEAQ (reference sequence). The CDR3 length is 15 residues. Trimming removed 1 base at V and 6 bases at J, with 14 bases between. The DNA of the CDR3 is TGTGCCAGCAGCTTAGAAGGCAGGGTGAACGATACGCAGTATTTT. Amino acids: CASSLEGRVNDTQYF.

V gene TRBV9 combines with J gene TRBJ2-3, with a possible D match to TRBD2 (5 bases). The CDR3 totals 14 residues. Germline CDR1 and CDR2: SGDLS and YYNGEE. Trimming cost V 2 bases and J 5 bases, with 12 bases left between them. The CDR3 loop reads CASSVVGVVDTQYF. The CDR3 DNA follows: TGTGCCAGCAGCGTCGTGGGAGTGGTAGATACGCAGTATTTT.

The J gene is TRBJ2-7, the V gene TRBV19; 7 bases fit TRBD2. CDR3 length: 16 residues. Germline trimming cut 5 bases from V and 3 bases from J; bases unmatched to any gene: 13. The germline V gene encodes CDR1 LNHDA and CDR2 SQIVND (reference sequence). CDR3: CASSPYRGGGGYEQYF. The CDR3 DNA sequence: TGTGCCAGTAGTCCCTATCGAGGCGGGGGAGGCTACGAGCAGTACTTC.

The table lists this clone with a count of one. The rearrangement joins TRBV9 to TRBJ2-1, with TRBD1 identical over 7 bases. This CDR3 contains 14 residues. Germline trimming cut 3 bases from V and 0 bases from J; bases unmatched to any gene: 0. Looked up from germline, CDR1 is SGDLS and CDR2 is YYNGEE. CDR3 sequence: CASSGDSSYNEQFF. The CDR3 coding sequence is TGTGCCAGCAGCGGGGACAGCTCCTACAATGAGCAGTTCTTC.

V is TRBV28 and J is TRBJ1-4, with D uncertain. Per the germline V gene, CDR1 is MDHEN and CDR2 is SYDVKM. The CDR3 covers 15 residues. Trimming shortened V by 6 bases and J by 0 bases, and 11 bases separated the two germline ends. The CDR3 nucleotides are TGTGCCAGCAGGGGAGGCGATGCAACTAATGAAAAACTGTTTTTT. Residues: CASRGGDATNEKLFF.

This clone was detected only once. The chain combines TRBV6-6 with TRBJ1-3, with 8 bases that match TRBD1. Germline assignment: CDR1 MNHNY and CDR2 SVGAGI (reference sequence). J was trimmed by 2 bases and V by 5 bases; bases with no gene match: 5. CDR3 length: 15 amino acids. CDR3 in DNA: TGTGCCAGCAGTCCACAGACAGGGGCTGGAAACACCATATATTTT. Its protein product is CASSPQTGAGNTIYF.

V usage is TRBV28 and J usage is TRBJ2-7; D not resolved. CDR3 length equals 14 residues. V gave up 2 bases and J gave up 2 bases, with 10 bases separating them. Germline lookup yields CDR1 MDHEN and CDR2 SYDVKM. CDR3 residues: CASSLLPAAYEQYF. As DNA, the CDR3 is TGTGCCAGCAGTTTACTCCCGGCGGCCTACGAGCAGTACTTC.

CDR3: CASRADRGGGTEAFF. For the CDR3, the DNA is TGCGCCAGCAGAGCGGACAGGGGCGGAGGCACTGAAGCTTTCTTT. J is TRBJ1-1 and V is TRBV10-1; the match to TRBD1 covers 9 bases. The CDR3 totals 15 residues. The germline gives CDR1 WNHNN, CDR2 SYGVQD (reference sequence). The junction had 9 bases not matched to a gene; V was cut back by 6 bases and J by 4 bases.

This clone was seen a few times. The chain carries TRBV28 and TRBJ1-2, with 8 bases matching TRBD1. The CDR3 totals 14 residues. Germline-derived CDR1 and CDR2 are MDHEN and SYDVKM. J was trimmed by 8 bases and V by 7 bases; bases with no gene match: 12. This CDR3 is CASIDGQGTWGYTF. The CDR3 coding sequence is TGTGCCAGCATTGATGGACAGGGCACTTGGGGCTACACCTTC.

This chain connects TRBV5-1 to TRBJ2-1, with a weak D call TRBD2 (6 bases). Germline-derived CDR1 and CDR2 are SGHRS and YFSETQ. The germline V and J ends were trimmed by 4 bases and 6 bases, with 17 bases remaining between them. The CDR3 loop spans 15 amino acids. CDR3 coding DNA: TGCGCCAGCAGCGTCACTAGCCCTGTTGCCAATGAGCAGTTCTTC. Protein: CASSVTSPVANEQFF. Variable domain in full (rest from reference TRBV5-1 and TRBJ2-1): KAGVTQTPRYLIKTRGQQVTLSCSPISGHRSVSWYQQTPGQGLQFLFEYFSETQRNKGNFPGRFSGRQFSNSRSEMNVSTLELGDSALYLCASSVTSPVANEQFFGPGTRLTVL.

This clone has only a few counts. V and J are TRBV7-2 and TRBJ1-5; D gene ambiguous. Germline lookup yields CDR1 SGHTA and CDR2 FQGNSA. V lost 1 base and J lost 1, with 11 bases in between. CDR3 size: 16 residues. The CDR3 sequence: CASSLVAGISNQPQHF. In nucleotides, the CDR3 is TGTGCCAGCAGCTTAGTAGCGGGGATCAGCAATCAGCCCCAGCATTTT.